These T cell receptor beta chains were read from a single sample in a study of blood T cell repertoires in COVID-19. Measured with immunoSEQ multiplex PCR; TCRdb has only the in-frame clones, and not every one. The sample lists under 250,000 clones, roughly 89% occurring once. The sequenced sample consisted of PBMCs or T cells enriched from blood (not recorded which). The receptors were gathered from a woman in her twenties or thirties with acute COVID-19. CDR3s include the opening cysteine and the closing phenylalanine or tryptophan. Fields, in order: clone size, V gene, D gene, J gene, CDR3 protein, CDR3 DNA. The D gene is left open where the match is weak. The size of a clone is reported for some rows only, either as once, few or many, or as a class for expanded clones.

clone_size: once
v_call: TRBV6-4
d_call: NA
j_call: TRBJ1-6
cdr3_aa: CASSDSGHHNSPLHF
cdr3_nt: TGTGCCAGCAGTGACTCGGGGCACCATAATTCACCCCTCCACTTT

clone_size: NA
v_call: TRBV19
d_call: NA
j_call: TRBJ1-1
cdr3_aa: CASTTWGVQDPETFF
cdr3_nt: TGTGCCAGTACCACATGGGGGGTACAGGACCCCGAAACTTTCTTT

clone_size: NA
v_call: TRBV6-5
d_call: NA
j_call: TRBJ1-5
cdr3_aa: CASSYSTRGQPQHF
cdr3_nt: TGTGCCAGCAGTTACTCGACTCGGGGTCAGCCCCAGCATTTT

clone_size: NA
v_call: TRBV4-2
d_call: NA
j_call: TRBJ1-1
cdr3_aa: CASSQAGENTEAFF
cdr3_nt: TGTGCCAGCAGCCAAGCCGGGGAGAACACTGAAGCTTTCTTT

clone_size: NA
v_call: TRBV5-1
d_call: TRBD1
j_call: TRBJ2-7
cdr3_aa: CASSPRGTGLYEQYF
cdr3_nt: TGCGCCAGCAGCCCCCGGGGGACAGGGTTGTACGAGCAGTACTTC

clone_size: NA
v_call: TRBV6-1
d_call: NA
j_call: TRBJ1-2
cdr3_aa: CASSEGDRLNYGYTF
cdr3_nt: TGTGCCAGCAGTGAAGGTGACCGACTCAACTATGGCTACACCTTC

clone_size: NA
v_call: TRBV11-3
d_call: NA
j_call: TRBJ2-3
cdr3_aa: CASSLGIGEGTDTQYF
cdr3_nt: TGTGCCAGCAGCTTAGGGATAGGGGAGGGCACAGATACGCAGTATTTT

clone_size: NA
v_call: TRBV25-1
d_call: TRBD1
j_call: TRBJ1-6
cdr3_aa: CASSGGRDSIRTGPLHF
cdr3_nt: TGTGCCAGCAGTGGGGGACGGGACAGCATTAGGACAGGGCCCCTCCACTTT

clone_size: NA
v_call: TRBV14
d_call: NA
j_call: TRBJ1-2
cdr3_aa: CASSRRQWYGYTF
cdr3_nt: TGTGCCAGCAGCCGAAGACAGTGGTATGGCTACACCTTC

clone_size: NA
v_call: TRBV29-1
d_call: NA
j_call: TRBJ1-5
cdr3_aa: CSVVGEGDQPQHF
cdr3_nt: TGCAGCGTTGTGGGAGAGGGGGATCAGCCCCAGCATTTT

clone_size: NA
v_call: TRBV5-1
d_call: TRBD1
j_call: TRBJ1-1
cdr3_aa: CASRDRGQAEAFF
cdr3_nt: TGCGCCAGCAGAGACAGGGGGCAAGCTGAAGCTTTCTTT

clone_size: few
v_call: TRBV19
d_call: NA
j_call: TRBJ1-6
cdr3_aa: CATAGGRAYNSPLHF
cdr3_nt: TGTGCCACGGCGGGAGGTCGAGCATATAATTCACCCCTCCACTTT

clone_size: NA
v_call: TRBV7-2
d_call: NA
j_call: TRBJ1-1
cdr3_aa: CASSVDPGGTEAFF
cdr3_nt: TGTGCCAGCAGCGTGGACCCCGGGGGCACTGAAGCTTTCTTT

clone_size: NA
v_call: TRBV30
d_call: NA
j_call: TRBJ2-7
cdr3_aa: CAWRVAGNSYEQYF
cdr3_nt: TGTGCCTGGAGAGTTGCGGGGAACTCCTACGAGCAGTACTTC

clone_size: once
v_call: TRBV25-1
d_call: NA
j_call: TRBJ1-1
cdr3_aa: CASSEYYTVSNTEAFF
cdr3_nt: TGTGCCAGCAGTGAATATTATACGGTCTCGAACACTGAAGCTTTCTTT

clone_size: NA
v_call: TRBV3-1/TRBV3-2
d_call: NA
j_call: TRBJ2-5
cdr3_aa: CASSQDLGGGRETQYF
cdr3_nt: TGTGCCAGCAGCCAAGATCTCGGAGGAGGGAGAGAGACCCAGTACTTC

clone_size: NA
v_call: TRBV28
d_call: NA
j_call: TRBJ1-2
cdr3_aa: CASSPTGGGVYGYTF
cdr3_nt: TGTGCCAGCAGTCCGACGGGCGGGGGCGTCTATGGCTACACCTTC

clone_size: NA
v_call: TRBV10-2
d_call: TRBD1
j_call: TRBJ2-5
cdr3_aa: CASSVTGEEETQYF
cdr3_nt: TGCGCCAGCAGCGTGACAGGGGAGGAAGAGACCCAGTACTTC

clone_size: NA
v_call: TRBV2
d_call: NA
j_call: TRBJ1-5
cdr3_aa: CASRMEYSNQPQHF
cdr3_nt: TGTGCCAGCAGGATGGAGTATAGCAATCAGCCCCAGCATTTT

clone_size: NA
v_call: TRBV19
d_call: TRBD1
j_call: TRBJ1-1
cdr3_aa: CASFTGGAEAFF
cdr3_nt: TGTGCCAGTTTTACAGGGGGAGCTGAAGCTTTCTTT

clone_size: NA
v_call: TRBV19
d_call: NA
j_call: TRBJ1-6
cdr3_aa: CASKDIDNSPLHF
cdr3_nt: TGTGCCAGTAAGGACATCGATAATTCACCCCTCCACTTT

clone_size: NA
v_call: TRBV7-2
d_call: NA
j_call: TRBJ2-5
cdr3_aa: CASSLGGRETQYF
cdr3_nt: TGTGCCAGCAGCTTAGGGGGGCGGGAGACCCAGTACTTC

clone_size: NA
v_call: TRBV11-2
d_call: NA
j_call: TRBJ2-2
cdr3_aa: CASSFRRNTGELFF
cdr3_nt: TGTGCCAGCAGCTTCAGGCGAAACACCGGGGAGCTGTTTTTT

clone_size: once
v_call: TRBV5-1
d_call: NA
j_call: TRBJ1-1
cdr3_aa: CASAQVRGGTEAFF
cdr3_nt: TGCGCCAGCGCACAGGTTAGGGGAGGGACTGAAGCTTTCTTT

clone_size: few
v_call: TRBV19
d_call: TRBD2
j_call: TRBJ2-2
cdr3_aa: CASSARLAMNTGELFF
cdr3_nt: TGTGCCAGTAGTGCCCGACTAGCCATGAACACCGGGGAGCTGTTTTTT

clone_size: NA
v_call: TRBV7-2
d_call: NA
j_call: TRBJ2-7
cdr3_aa: CASSPSYEQYF
cdr3_nt: TGTGCCAGCAGCCCGAGCTACGAGCAGTACTTC

clone_size: NA
v_call: TRBV4-1
d_call: NA
j_call: TRBJ2-1
cdr3_aa: CASRPNQGKEQFF
cdr3_nt: TGCGCCAGCAGACCGAACCAGGGTAAGGAGCAGTTCTTC

clone_size: NA
v_call: TRBV7-2
d_call: NA
j_call: TRBJ1-5
cdr3_aa: CASSPSGTQDQPQHF
cdr3_nt: TGTGCCAGCAGCCCCTCGGGGACACAGGATCAGCCCCAGCATTTT

clone_size: NA
v_call: TRBV27
d_call: NA
j_call: TRBJ2-7
cdr3_aa: CASSLSPEGYEQYF
cdr3_nt: TGTGCCAGCAGTTTATCCCCCGAGGGCTACGAGCAGTACTTC

clone_size: once
v_call: TRBV6-4
d_call: NA
j_call: TRBJ2-3
cdr3_aa: CASSPEGDTQYF
cdr3_nt: TGTGCCAGCAGCCCCGAGGGCGATACGCAGTATTTT

clone_size: NA
v_call: TRBV10-2
d_call: NA
j_call: TRBJ1-1
cdr3_aa: CASSTTPAVAEAFF
cdr3_nt: TGCGCCAGCAGCACGACTCCCGCGGTCGCTGAAGCTTTCTTT

clone_size: once
v_call: TRBV18
d_call: TRBD1
j_call: TRBJ1-1
cdr3_aa: CASSSDRDTEAFF
cdr3_nt: TGTGCCAGCTCGTCAGACAGGGACACTGAAGCTTTCTTT

clone_size: NA
v_call: TRBV5-5
d_call: NA
j_call: TRBJ2-4
cdr3_aa: CASSLWQKNIQYF
cdr3_nt: TGTGCCAGCAGCTTGTGGCAGAAAAACATTCAGTACTTC

clone_size: NA
v_call: TRBV12-3/TRBV12-4
d_call: NA
j_call: TRBJ2-5
cdr3_aa: CASSLPPGAQYF
cdr3_nt: TGTGCCAGCAGTTTACCCCCGGGGGCCCAGTACTTC

clone_size: NA
v_call: TRBV10-3
d_call: NA
j_call: TRBJ2-6
cdr3_aa: CAISQGTGANVLTF
cdr3_nt: TGTGCCATCAGCCAGGGTACTGGGGCCAACGTCCTGACTTTC

clone_size: NA
v_call: TRBV5-1
d_call: NA
j_call: TRBJ2-2
cdr3_aa: CASSFGTSNTGELFF
cdr3_nt: TGCGCCAGCAGCTTCGGGACTTCGAACACCGGGGAGCTGTTTTTT

clone_size: NA
v_call: TRBV5-8
d_call: NA
j_call: TRBJ1-1
cdr3_aa: CASSLDDRFQSETEAFF
cdr3_nt: TGTGCCAGCAGCTTGGACGACCGCTTCCAAAGCGAGACTGAAGCTTTCTTT

clone_size: NA
v_call: TRBV7-2
d_call: NA
j_call: TRBJ2-6
cdr3_aa: CASSSQGRAGANVLTF
cdr3_nt: TGTGCCAGCAGCTCCCAAGGCAGGGCTGGGGCCAACGTCCTGACTTTC

clone_size: NA
v_call: TRBV3-1/TRBV3-2
d_call: NA
j_call: TRBJ1-2
cdr3_aa: CASSLIQTPNYGYTF
cdr3_nt: TGTGCCAGCAGCCTAATACAAACGCCTAACTATGGCTACACCTTC

clone_size: NA
v_call: TRBV3-1/TRBV3-2
d_call: NA
j_call: TRBJ2-1
cdr3_aa: CASSQVPPGEQFF
cdr3_nt: TGTGCCAGCAGCCAAGTTCCCCCGGGTGAGCAGTTCTTC

clone_size: NA
v_call: TRBV5-1
d_call: TRBD1
j_call: TRBJ1-4
cdr3_aa: CASSFVSGTGGEKLFF
cdr3_nt: TGCGCCAGCAGTTTTGTTTCCGGGACAGGGGGAGAAAAACTGTTTTTT

clone_size: many
v_call: TRBV6-5
d_call: NA
j_call: TRBJ1-2
cdr3_aa: CASSAGYYGYTF
cdr3_nt: TGTGCCAGCTCGGCGGGCTACTATGGCTACACCTTC

clone_size: NA
v_call: TRBV28
d_call: TRBD2
j_call: TRBJ2-2
cdr3_aa: CASSTQRGGGAGELFF
cdr3_nt: TGTGCCAGCAGTACACAGCGGGGGGGTGGTGCCGGGGAGCTGTTTTTT

clone_size: NA
v_call: TRBV19
d_call: NA
j_call: TRBJ1-1
cdr3_aa: CASSIEGGRDTEAFF
cdr3_nt: TGTGCCAGTAGTATTGAGGGGGGGCGGGACACTGAAGCTTTCTTT

clone_size: NA
v_call: TRBV20-1
d_call: NA
j_call: TRBJ2-3
cdr3_aa: CSALTDTQYF
cdr3_nt: TGCAGTGCTCTCACAGATACGCAGTATTTT

clone_size: few
v_call: TRBV14
d_call: NA
j_call: TRBJ1-6
cdr3_aa: CASSQPTGNSPLHF
cdr3_nt: TGTGCCAGCAGCCAACCGACGGGGAATTCACCCCTCCACTTT

clone_size: NA
v_call: TRBV5-1
d_call: NA
j_call: TRBJ1-1
cdr3_aa: CASTTSGVGNTEAFF
cdr3_nt: TGCGCCAGCACCACGTCGGGGGTTGGGAACACTGAAGCTTTCTTT

clone_size: NA
v_call: TRBV6-1
d_call: TRBD1
j_call: TRBJ1-4
cdr3_aa: CASSESTGGFEKLFF
cdr3_nt: TGTGCCAGCAGTGAATCGACAGGGGGCTTTGAAAAACTGTTTTTT

clone_size: NA
v_call: TRBV2
d_call: TRBD1
j_call: TRBJ2-7
cdr3_aa: CASRDWDRTYEQYF
cdr3_nt: TGTGCCAGCAGGGATTGGGACAGAACCTACGAGCAGTACTTC

clone_size: once
v_call: TRBV10-3
d_call: NA
j_call: TRBJ1-1
cdr3_aa: CAISGGGSNTEAFF
cdr3_nt: TGTGCCATCAGTGGGGGAGGCTCGAACACTGAAGCTTTCTTT

clone_size: NA
v_call: TRBV5-1
d_call: NA
j_call: TRBJ1-1
cdr3_aa: CASSHGVFMNTEAFF
cdr3_nt: TGCGCCAGCTCTCACGGGGTATTCATGAACACTGAAGCTTTCTTT

clone_size: NA
v_call: TRBV5-1
d_call: TRBD2
j_call: TRBJ2-5
cdr3_aa: CASSFASGMETQYF
cdr3_nt: TGCGCCAGCAGCTTCGCTAGCGGTATGGAGACCCAGTACTTC